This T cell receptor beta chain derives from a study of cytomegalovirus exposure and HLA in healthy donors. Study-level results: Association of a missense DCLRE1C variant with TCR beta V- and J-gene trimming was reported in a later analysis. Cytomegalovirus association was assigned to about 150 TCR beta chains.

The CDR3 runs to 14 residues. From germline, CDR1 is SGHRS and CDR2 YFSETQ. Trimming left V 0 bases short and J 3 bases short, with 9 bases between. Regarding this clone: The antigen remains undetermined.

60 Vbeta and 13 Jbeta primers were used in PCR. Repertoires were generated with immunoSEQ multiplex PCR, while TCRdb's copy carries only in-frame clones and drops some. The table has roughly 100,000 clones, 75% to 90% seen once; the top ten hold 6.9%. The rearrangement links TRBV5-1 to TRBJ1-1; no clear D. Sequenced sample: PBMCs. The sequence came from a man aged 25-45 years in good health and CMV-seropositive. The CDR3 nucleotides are TGCGCCAGCAGCTTGGGCTCAGTTCACACTGAAGCTTTCTTT. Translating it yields CASSLGSVHTEAFF.